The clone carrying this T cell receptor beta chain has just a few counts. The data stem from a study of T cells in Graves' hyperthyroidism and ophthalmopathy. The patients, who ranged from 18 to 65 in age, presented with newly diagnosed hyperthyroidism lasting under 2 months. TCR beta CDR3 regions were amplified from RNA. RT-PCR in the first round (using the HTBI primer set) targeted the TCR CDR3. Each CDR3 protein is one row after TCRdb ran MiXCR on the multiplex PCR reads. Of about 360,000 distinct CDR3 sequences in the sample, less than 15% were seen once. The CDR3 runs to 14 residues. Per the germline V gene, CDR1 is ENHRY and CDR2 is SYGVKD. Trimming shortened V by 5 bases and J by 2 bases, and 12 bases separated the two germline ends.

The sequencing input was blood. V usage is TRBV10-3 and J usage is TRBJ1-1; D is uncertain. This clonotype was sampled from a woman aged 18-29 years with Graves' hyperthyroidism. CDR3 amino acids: CAISKERGNTEAFF. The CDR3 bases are TGTGCCATCAGTAAAGAACGGGGAAACACTGAAGCTTTCTTT.